This T cell receptor (beta chain) was identified during a study of blood T cell repertoires in COVID-19. V was trimmed by 3 bases and J by 3 bases, leaving 11 bases between them. This CDR3 spans 14 amino acids. From germline, CDR1 is SGHRS and CDR2 YFSETQ. The assay was immunoSEQ multiplex PCR, and TCRdb's table has in-frame clones only and misses some. Of around 250,000 clones listed, roughly 84% are singletons. This clone was counted once. This sequence was found in a woman between 18 and 29 years old with acute or convalescent COVID-19. The V and J genes are TRBV5-1 and TRBJ2-3; the D gene is possibly TRBD2 (5 bases). Sequencing input: peripheral blood. The CDR3 reads CASSWRTRTDTQYF. The CDR3 DNA reads as TGCGCCAGCAGCTGGAGGACCCGAACAGATACGCAGTATTTT. Drawing the rest from reference TRBV5-1 and TRBJ2-3, the complete variable domain is KAGVTQTPRYLIKTRGQQVTLSCSPISGHRSVSWYQQTPGQGLQFLFEYFSETQRNKGNFPGRFSGRQFSNSRSEMNVSTLELGDSALYLCASSWRTRTDTQYFGPGTRLTVL.